The present T cell receptor (beta chain) was sequenced within a study of cytomegalovirus exposure and HLA in healthy donors. Study-level results: It was taken for granted in presence/absence analyses that sequencing depth across donors was roughly uniform.

The study ran its PCR with 60 Vbeta and 13 Jbeta primers. Authors' analysis steps: The count from a later analysis was 79 million or so unique TCR beta chains, around 10 million of them shared. Measured with immunoSEQ multiplex PCR; TCRdb has only the in-frame clones, and not every one. The D gene and trimming were derived from the DNA, and the V and J assignments and clone size from that table. The sample has approximately 58,000 clones; roughly 80% are singletons. The CDR3 loop spans 14 amino acids. The germline V gene has CDR1 LNHNV and CDR2 YYDKDF (reference sequence). V dropped 5 bases and J dropped 4; count of bases not matched to a gene: 7. In regard to this clone: The antigen is undetermined.

The rearrangement uses TRBV15 and TRBJ1-1; 7 bases map to TRBD1. The TCR was taken from a man younger than 45 in good health and CMV-seronegative. Sequencing was performed on PBMCs. In nucleotides, the CDR3 is TGTGCCACCAGCCAAGGGGGCTCATTCACTGAAGCTTTCTTT. Its protein is CATSQGGSFTEAFF.